This T cell receptor (beta chain) was identified in a study of OX40 agonist ivuxolimab in advanced cancers. Looking at the study overall: Ivuxolimab, which targeted the costimulatory receptor OX40 (CD134), was an agonistic, fully human IgG2 monoclonal antibody. Of the approximately 50 dose-escalation patients, hepatocellular carcinoma was present in about 20, melanoma in around 15, renal cell carcinoma in 9 and head and neck cancer in 9. Prior anti-PD-1, anti-PD-L1 or anti-CTLA-4 therapy was permitted, and 35% to 40% of dose-escalation patients had received checkpoint inhibitors. Partial responses occurred in three dose-escalation patients: two with cutaneous melanoma and one with hepatocellular carcinoma. In the dose-escalation cohort, 70% to 90% of patients were male, and the mean age was 60 years with a range of roughly 23 to 79. Intravenous ivuxolimab was administered to patients every 2 weeks at six dose levels: 0.01, 0.1, 0.3, 1.5, 3 and 10 mg/kg. The paper describes the monotherapy dose-escalation part (N of about 52 patients) of the phase I trial of ivuxolimab. Peripheral TCRbeta sequencing was intended to test whether TCR sequence diversity was altered and clonal T-cell expansion was caused by ivuxolimab.

CDR1 and CDR2, per the germline V gene, are SGHDT and YYEEEE. V drops 2 bases and J drops 4 bases, leaving 10 bases in between. The CDR3 measures 14 amino acids from cysteine to phenylalanine. This entry keeps only the CDR3 DNA: 42 bases, framed from base 1. Genomic DNA was isolated from the sorted cells so that the TCRbeta CDR3 region could be sequenced. The immunoSEQ Assay was used to sequence the TCRbeta CDR3 regions. TCRdb stores this immuneACCESS table with in-frame sequences only. Part of the clones is absent; in the studies checked, under half of the shortfall reflects unresolved V genes, and no reason is known for the rest. The sample table shows 65,000 to 95,000 clones, and almost 90% are seen once. The top ten clones comprise about 0.8% of the sample. Broad study findings and their caveats: Low levels of normalized T-cell clonal expansion were also seen in some patients who did not respond. Partial responders in the 0.1-3.0 mg/kg groups had among the lowest normalized peripheral clonal expansion, especially among CD8+ T cells. After ivuxolimab, expanded clones were on average more numerous among CD8+ T cells than among CD4+ T cells. Clonal expansion of both CD4+ and CD8+ blood T cells was observed from baseline to week 6 at doses 0.1 to 3.0 mg/kg. Antigen specificity was not determined for the clonally expanded peripheral T cells.

Patients with a history of autoimmune disease or receiving systemic immunosuppression were excluded from the trial. Peripheral blood for TCR sequencing was collected from all dose cohorts at baseline, on cycle 4 day 1, and on cycle 7 day 1. Samples were obtained from an open-label, multicenter, first-in-human phase I dose-escalation trial of ivuxolimab. Adults with locally advanced or metastatic melanoma, renal cell carcinoma, hepatocellular carcinoma or head and neck squamous cell carcinoma were enrolled in the trial. Before TCR sequencing, CD4+ T cells and CD8+ T cells were sorted from peripheral blood as separate populations. On this clone itself: Its target antigen remains unknown. No base quality values were provided; no much bigger clone lies one nucleotide off.

Specimen: CD4+ or CD8+ T cells sorted from blood, collected in a trial of the OX40 agonist ivuxolimab. The clonotype was recovered from an adult with an advanced solid tumor such as melanoma, head and neck, liver or kidney cancer. The chain links TRBV5-6 with TRBJ1-5, and perhaps TRBD1 as D gene, on 5 matching bases. Here is the DNA: TGTGCCAGCAGCTTTAGGGGAGTTAATCAGCCCCAGCATTTT. This is translated as CASSFRGVNQPQHF.